These T cell receptor beta chains were read from a single sample in a study of cytomegalovirus exposure and HLA in healthy donors. TCRdb keeps only in-frame clones here, not all; method: immunoSEQ multiplex PCR. The repertoire table contains about 77,000 clones. Sequenced: PBMCs. All receptors come from a man between 45 and 60 years old in good health and CMV-seropositive. The CDR3 runs from the conserved cysteine through the conserved F or W. D genes are given only for firm matches.

j_call,d_call,v_call,cdr3_nt,cdr3_aa
TRBJ1-5,TRBD1,TRBV12-5,TGTGCTAGTGGTTTCGGGACAGGGGTTAATCAGCCCCAGCATTTT,CASGFGTGVNQPQHF
TRBJ2-7,-,TRBV29-1,TGCAGCGTTGCCCCTGAGGAAAACTACGAGCAGTACTTC,CSVAPEENYEQYF
TRBJ1-1,TRBD1,TRBV19,TGTGCCAGTAGTATAGGGCGACAGGGGGCGGATTTGGACACTGAAGCTTTCTTT,CASSIGRQGADLDTEAFF
TRBJ1-1,-,TRBV10-2,TGCGCCAGCAGCGAGGGACTTGAAGCTTTCTTT,CASSEGLEAFF
TRBJ2-1,TRBD2,TRBV7-8,TGTGCCAGCAGCTTAGCTGGGGGGGTAGAGTTCTTC,CASSLAGGVEFF
TRBJ2-3,-,TRBV7-2,TGTGCCAGCAGCTTACGGCGGGGTAGTCCCACAGATACGCAGTATTTT,CASSLRRGSPTDTQYF
TRBJ2-6,-,TRBV7-2,TGTGCCAGCAGCCCCCCTGCAGCTGGGGCCAACGTCCTGACTTTC,CASSPPAAGANVLTF
TRBJ1-3,-,TRBV11-2,TGTGCCAGCAGCTTCGACAGATCTGGAAACACCATATATTTT,CASSFDRSGNTIYF
TRBJ2-7,TRBD1,TRBV7-2,TGTGCCAGCAGCCCGGGACAGGGCGAACGCTCCTACGAGCAGTACTTC,CASSPGQGERSYEQYF
TRBJ1-1,TRBD1,TRBV5-1,TGCGCCAGCGAAGTCCCGGGACAGGGGGTCGGGGCCACTGAAGCTTTCTTT,CASEVPGQGVGATEAFF
TRBJ2-5,TRBD1,TRBV19,TGTGCCAGTAGTATAGGGGACAGGGGTCAAGAGACCCAGTACTTC,CASSIGDRGQETQYF
TRBJ1-2,-,TRBV4-1,TGCGCCAGCAGCCAAGGGGCCGGGGATAACTATGGCTACACCTTC,CASSQGAGDNYGYTF
TRBJ2-1,TRBD1,TRBV19,TGTGCCAGTAGTGCAACCCGGGACAGTGAGCAGTTCTTC,CASSATRDSEQFF
TRBJ1-4,-,TRBV5-1,TGCGCCAGCAGCTTGGTTGGGGGGGTTAATGAAAAACTGTTTTTT,CASSLVGGVNEKLFF
TRBJ2-7,TRBD2,TRBV27,TGTGCCAGCAGTTTGGTTCAGGGACTATTCTACGAGCAGTACTTC,CASSLVQGLFYEQYF
TRBJ2-1,TRBD2,TRBV14,TGTGCCAGCAGCCAAGTTGGGGGGGATGAGCAGTTCTTC,CASSQVGGDEQFF
TRBJ1-1,-,TRBV6-5,TGTGCCAGCAGTTACCGAATTAGAGTGGGCGCTGAAGCTTTCTTT,CASSYRIRVGAEAFF
TRBJ1-2,TRBD1,TRBV27,TGTGCCAGCAGTTTACGTAAAGGGACAGGGAGTAACTATGGCTACACCTTC,CASSLRKGTGSNYGYTF
TRBJ1-2,TRBD1,TRBV6-5,TGTGCCAGCACCGAGGGGGCGGTAACTGGCTACACCTTC,CASTEGAVTGYTF
TRBJ1-2,TRBD1,TRBV2,TGTGCCAGCAGCCGGGACAGGGGGCTAAGCCTACCTTTTGGCTACACCTTC,CASSRDRGLSLPFGYTF